The 31 T cell receptor beta chains below come from one sample, sequenced in a study of siplizumab effects on memory and regulatory T cells. The repertoire was sequenced with immunoSEQ multiplex PCR; TCRdb's copy has only in-frame clones and lacks some. The data show some 97,000 clones, more than 85% seen once. Sequencing used CD4+ T cells sorted from blood. The receptors originated from a human donor in good health. Some clones in this sample may be carry-over from other donors' samples.

The gene calls are TRBV28 and TRBJ2-3, with D unclear. CDR3 size: 13 residues. V dropped 5 bases and J dropped 5 bases, with 11 bases sitting between them. The germline V gene encodes CDR1 MDHEN and CDR2 SYDVKM. CDR3 sequence: CASSPPSGDTQYF. Here the CDR3 DNA reads TGTGCCAGCAGTCCGCCCTCGGGAGATACGCAGTATTTT. The entire variable domain, with the rest obtained from reference TRBV28 and TRBJ2-3, is as follows: DVKVTQSSRYLVKRTGEKVFLECVQDMDHENMFWYRQDPGLGLRLIYFSYDVKMKEKGDIPEGYSVSREKKERFSLILESASTNQTSMYLCASSPPSGDTQYFGPGTRLTVL.

The sample holds one count of this clone. The gene calls are TRBV7-3 and TRBJ2-1; D not resolved. This CDR3 contains 13 residues. Germline V lookup: CDR1 SGHTA, CDR2 FQGTGA. Deletions cut 2 bases from V and 5 bases from J, with 7 bases between. The CDR3 DNA reads as TGTGCCAGCAGCTTAGGACGGCACAATGAGCAGTTCTTC. As protein: CASSLGRHNEQFF.

This clone was observed once. V and J are TRBV2 and TRBJ2-3; D is uncertain. CDR3 size: 12 residues. Looked up from germline, CDR1 is SNHLY and CDR2 is FYNNEI. V was shortened by 7 bases and J by 0 bases, with 5 bases between the two germline ends. The CDR3 DNA reads TGTGCCAGCACCTTTAGCACAGATACGCAGTATTTT. This sequence encodes CASTFSTDTQYF.

CDR3 DNA: TGTGCCAGCAGCCCAACAGGTGATACGCAGTATTTT. As protein: CASSPTGDTQYF. The chain uses TRBV5-4 and TRBJ2-3; TRBD1 is a possible D gene (5 bases). V dropped 4 bases and J dropped 6 bases, with 9 bases sitting between them. The CDR3 has 12 residues. Germline lookup yields CDR1 SGHNT and CDR2 YYREEE (reference sequence).

This sequence joins TRBV7-8 and TRBJ2-7; 8 bases are a match to TRBD2. J lost 6 bases, V lost 6 bases, and 16 bases had no gene match. This CDR3 is 16 amino acids long. Germline assignment: CDR1 SGHVS and CDR2 FQNEAQ. This CDR3 reads CASSGGLRRAGGEQYF. The CDR3 DNA follows: TGTGCCAGCAGTGGGGGACTCCGAAGGGCGGGAGGCGAGCAGTACTTC.

This clone occurred once. CDR3 sequence (DNA): TGTGCCAGCAGCCAAGGAGGACAGCCTCTCAGAGAGACCCAGTACTTC. Its protein product is CASSQGGQPLRETQYF. V gene TRBV14 combines with J gene TRBJ2-5; the D gene is possibly TRBD1 (6 bases). There are 16 residues in the CDR3. V was pared by 1 base and J by 4 bases, with 16 bases between. CDR1 SGHDN and CDR2 FVKESK come from the germline V gene.

The chain uses TRBV11-3 and TRBJ2-3; D is unresolved. Germline V CDR1 and CDR2: SGHNT, YENEEA. V dropped 0 bases and J dropped 6 bases, with 7 bases sitting between them. There are 13 residues in the CDR3. The CDR3 DNA follows: TGTGCCAGCAGCTTAGATCGGTCTGATACGCAGTATTTT. This encodes CASSLDRSDTQYF.

The V gene is TRBV12-5, the J gene TRBJ2-5; 16 bases agree with TRBD2. Germline loops: CDR1 LGHNT, CDR2 FRNRAP. Trimming at V came to 6 bases and at J to 5 bases, leaving 6 bases not matched to a gene. The CDR3 runs 16 residues. As DNA, the CDR3 is TGTGCTAGTGGGCCCAGGGGACTAGCGGGAGGGGAGACCCAGTACTTC. Amino acid sequence: CASGPRGLAGGETQYF.

The gene calls are TRBV5-8 and TRBJ1-4, with a weak D call TRBD1 (5 bases). The V end was cut by 7 bases, the J end by 15 bases, with 16 bases between. This CDR3 is 11 amino acids long. Germline values: CDR1 SGHTS, CDR2 YDEGEE. CDR3 region: CASRTLDIVFF. Written as DNA, the CDR3 is TGTGCCAGCCGTACTTTGGACATCGTGTTTTTT.

The chain joins TRBV2 to TRBJ2-7, with TRBD1 identical over 10 bases. Per the germline V gene, CDR1 is SNHLY and CDR2 is FYNNEI. Germline trimming cut 7 bases from V and 7 bases from J; bases unmatched to any gene: 13. This CDR3 contains 15 residues. The CDR3 DNA sequence: TGTGCCAGCAAGACGTTGCCGGGACAGGGGAGGGAGCAGTACTTC. This sequence encodes CASKTLPGQGREQYF.

This chain connects TRBV7-2 to TRBJ2-1, with D maybe TRBD2 (6 bases). The CDR3 covers 15 residues. Trimming left V 0 bases short and J 1 base short, with 7 bases between. Germline values: CDR1 SGHTA, CDR2 FQGNSA. The CDR3 loop is CASSLAAGSYNEQFF. CDR3 nucleotide sequence: TGTGCCAGCAGCTTAGCGGCGGGGTCCTACAATGAGCAGTTCTTC.

The CDR3: CASSLGLADTQYF. CDR3 DNA: TGTGCCAGCAGCTTGGGACTAGCAGATACGCAGTATTTT. The chain couples TRBV5-4 to TRBJ2-3, with D perhaps matching TRBD2 (6 bases). The V end lost 0 bases, the J end lost 4 bases, and 6 bases lay between the germline ends. There are 13 residues in the CDR3. The V gene's germline CDR1 is SGHNT and CDR2 YYREEE (reference sequence).

J is TRBJ2-1 and V is TRBV7-3; D unclear. Trimming cost V 5 bases and J 2 bases, with 10 bases left between them. The germline V gene encodes CDR1 SGHTA and CDR2 FQGTGA. CDR3 length equals 14 residues. The CDR3 region has the DNA TGTGCCAGCAGCGAGTCGAATGCCTACAATGAGCAGTTCTTC. Its translation is CASSESNAYNEQFF.

This chain connects TRBV5-1 to TRBJ2-5, with 7 bases matching TRBD1. V was pared by 4 bases and J by 1 base, with 4 bases of the junction left unmatched. Looked up from germline, CDR1 is SGHRS and CDR2 is YFSETQ. The CDR3 consists of 14 residues. The CDR3 protein is CASSPGTAQETQYF. CDR3 bases: TGCGCCAGCAGCCCTGGGACAGCCCAAGAGACCCAGTACTTC.

The V call is TRBV4-1, the J call TRBJ2-1; the D is unclear. The CDR3 contains 18 residues. V lost 1 base and J 0 bases, leaving 16 bases between the germline ends. Germline lookup yields CDR1 MGHRA and CDR2 YSYEKL. The CDR3 loop reads CASSQGSFYSDSYNEQFF. The DNA of the CDR3 is TGCGCCAGCAGCCAAGGGTCTTTTTACAGTGACTCCTACAATGAGCAGTTCTTC.

This chain uses TRBV19 with TRBJ1-1; tentatively, D is TRBD1 (5 bases). CDR3 length: 14 residues. The V end was cut by 3 bases, the J end by 2 bases, with 10 bases between. Per the germline V gene, CDR1 is LNHDA and CDR2 is SQIVND (reference sequence). CDR3 sequence reads: CASSIGQGNTEAFF. CDR3 bases: TGTGCCAGTAGTATTGGCCAGGGCAACACTGAAGCTTTCTTT.

The V gene is TRBV5-4, the J gene TRBJ1-2; maybe TRBD1 (5 bases). Germline loops: CDR1 SGHNT, CDR2 YYREEE (reference sequence). The CDR3 loop spans 15 amino acids. Trimming pared 1 base from V and 2 bases from J, leaving 12 bases between. This chain's CDR3 is CASSLPGTGNYGYTF. The CDR3 nucleotides are TGTGCCAGCAGCTTGCCCGGGACGGGCAACTATGGCTACACCTTC. The full variable domain, in which reference TRBV5-4 and TRBJ1-2 provide the parts outside the CDR3, is ETGVTQSPTHLIKTRGQQVTLRCSSQSGHNTVSWYQQALGQGPQFIFQYYREEENGRGNFPPRFSGLQFPNYSSELNVNALELDDSALYLCASSLPGTGNYGYTFGSGTRLTVV.

This rearrangement joins TRBV2 to TRBJ1-5; possible D gene TRBD1, 5 bases. The length of the CDR3 is 14 residues. Trimming cost V 6 bases and J 7 bases, with 16 bases left between them. Germline assignment: CDR1 SNHLY and CDR2 FYNNEI. CDR3 in DNA: TGTGCCAGCAGCCTCCGGGACGCGGGCCAGCCCCAGCATTTT. It translates to CASSLRDAGQPQHF.

The chain joins TRBV19 to TRBJ2-3; D gene ambiguous. CDR3 length equals 13 residues. The ends were cut back, 0 bases at V and 4 bases at J, with 5 bases in the middle. CDR1 is LNHDA and CDR2 is SQIVND in the germline V gene (reference sequence). The CDR3 coding sequence is TGTGCCAGTAGTATAGAGGTGGCAGATACGCAGTATTTT. Translation: CASSIEVADTQYF.

The chain recombines TRBV6-5 with TRBJ1-2; D may be TRBD1 (6 bases). Per the germline V gene, CDR1 is MNHEY and CDR2 is SVGAGI. The ends were cut back, 4 bases at V and 3 bases at J, with 6 bases in the middle. The CDR3 length is 12 residues. DNA of the CDR3: TGTGCCAGCAGTTCAGGGGACTATGGCTACACCTTC. Its translation: CASSSGDYGYTF.

This sequence joins TRBV19 and TRBJ1-1, with D possibly matching TRBD1 (6 bases). CDR1 LNHDA and CDR2 SQIVND come from the germline V gene (reference sequence). V shed 3 bases and J shed 1 base, with 12 bases lying between them. The CDR3 runs to 15 residues. The CDR3, as DNA: TGTGCCAGTAGTATTACAGGGCTAGCGAACACTGAAGCTTTCTTT. Its translation is CASSITGLANTEAFF.

The gene calls are TRBV10-1 and TRBJ2-1; D is uncertain. Germline V CDR1 and CDR2: WNHNN, SYGVQD (reference sequence). CDR3 length: 10 residues. CDR3 residues: CPMKGCGQFF. Written as DNA, the CDR3 is TGCCCTATGAAGGGATGCGGGCAGTTCTTC.

The chain couples TRBV6-5 to TRBJ2-2; D is unclear. In germline, CDR1 is MNHEY, CDR2 SVGAGI. This CDR3 comprises 14 residues. Trimming removed 9 bases from V and 2 bases from J, with 13 bases in between. CDR3 sequence reads: CASTRSLNTGELFF. CDR3 nucleotides: TGTGCCAGTACCCGTAGCCTAAACACCGGGGAGCTGTTTTTT.

The sample holds one count of this clone. The V call is TRBV7-9, the J call TRBJ2-2; D not certain. The CDR3 consists of 14 residues. Trimming cost V 1 base and J 4 bases, with 7 bases left between them. CDR1 and CDR2 (germline): SEHNR, FQNEAQ (reference sequence). CDR3 sequence: CASSLGQTTGELFF. The CDR3 nucleotides are TGTGCCAGCAGCTTAGGGCAGACCACCGGGGAGCTGTTTTTT.

The table lists this clone with a few counts. The V and J genes are TRBV30 and TRBJ1-1; the match to TRBD1 covers 9 bases. Looked up from germline, CDR1 is GTSNPN and CDR2 is SVGIG (reference sequence). The trim removed 6 bases at V and 3 bases at J, leaving 5 bases unmatched. The CDR3 runs to 13 residues. CDR3 bases: TGTGCCTGTTTCCGGGACAGGGACACTGAAGCTTTCTTT. This sequence encodes CACFRDRDTEAFF.

This clone was observed once. The V and J genes are TRBV19 and TRBJ2-7, with 11 bases lining up with TRBD2. Germline V gene lookup returns CDR1 LNHDA and CDR2 SQIVND (reference sequence). Unmatched junction bases numbered 2, after V lost 3 bases and J lost 4 bases. The CDR3 length is 14 residues. CDR3 DNA sequence: TGTGCCAGTAGTATGCTAGCGGGAGGTTACGAGCAGTACTTC. Its translation is CASSMLAGGYEQYF.

The J gene is TRBJ1-6, the V gene TRBV28, with D maybe TRBD1 (6 bases). The germline CDR1 and CDR2 sequences are MDHEN and SYDVKM. This CDR3 comprises 16 residues. The V and J ends lost 8 bases and 9 bases respectively, with 23 bases between them. The CDR3 reads CASSVWTVPMSSPLHF. The CDR3 nucleotides are TGTGCCAGCTCAGTTTGGACAGTACCTATGAGTTCACCCCTCCACTTT.

The chain couples TRBV2 to TRBJ2-3, with 12 positions matching TRBD2. J was trimmed by 9 bases and V by 1 base; bases with no gene match: 8. In germline, CDR1 is SNHLY, CDR2 FYNNEI. The CDR3 loop spans 16 amino acids. The CDR3 bases are TGTGCCAGCAGTGAAGGGGGACTAGCGGGCCATGGAACGCAGTATTTT. It translates to CASSEGGLAGHGTQYF. The entire variable domain, with the rest obtained from reference TRBV2 and TRBJ2-3, is as follows: EPEVTQTPSHQVTQMGQEVILRCVPISNHLYFYWYRQILGQKVEFLVSFYNNEISEKSEIFDDQFSVERPDGSNFTLKIRSTKLEDSAMYFCASSEGGLAGHGTQYFGPGTRLTVL.

The CDR3 here is CASSLQAGGRADGYTF. DNA for the CDR3: TGCGCCAGCAGCCTACAAGCGGGTGGCAGGGCAGATGGCTACACCTTC. V usage is TRBV5-1 and J usage is TRBJ1-2, with a possible D match to TRBD1 (5 bases). Germline CDR1 is SGHRS and CDR2 is YFSETQ. The V end lost 4 bases, the J end lost 6 bases, and 22 bases lay between the germline ends. The CDR3 length is 16 residues.

V gene TRBV5-1 combines with J gene TRBJ1-1; TRBD1 aligns across 10 bases. This CDR3 has 13 amino acids. V shed 0 bases, J shed 11 bases, and the junction held 4 bases outside the gene matches. Germline lookup yields CDR1 SGHRS and CDR2 YFSETQ. In DNA, the CDR3 is TGCGCCAGCAGCTTGGGGACAGGGGGTTCGGCTTTCTTT. Its translation is CASSLGTGGSAFF.

The rearrangement uses TRBV5-1 and TRBJ1-6, with D maybe TRBD1 (6 bases). The CDR3 loop spans 16 amino acids. Germline V lookup: CDR1 SGHRS, CDR2 YFSETQ. Between the trimmed V and J ends, which lost 0 bases and 10 bases, there was a span of 17 bases. CDR3 coding DNA: TGCGCCAGCAGCTTGGAAGGGGGTCTCTCCCCCTCACCCCTCCACTTT. This translates into CASSLEGGLSPSPLHF.